Shown below are 26 T cell receptor beta chains from a single sample sequenced in a study of blood T cell repertoires in COVID-19. The table came from immunoSEQ multiplex PCR; TCRdb's copy has only in-frame clones and leaves some out. The sample yields approximately 89,000 clones, approximately 78% seen once. The source material was peripheral blood. These receptors came from a human donor in a cohort sampled during active COVID-19.

The V call is TRBV28, the J call TRBJ2-3, with 11 nucleotides matching TRBD2. The V segment lost 9 bases and the J segment 2 bases; nucleotides outside the gene matches: 4. Germline assignment: CDR1 MDHEN and CDR2 SYDVKM. The CDR3 is made up of 14 amino acids. The CDR3 DNA reads TGTGCCAGTGCTAGCGGGGGGTCCACAGATACGCAGTATTTT. The encoded protein is CASASGGSTDTQYF. Together with reference TRBV28 and TRBJ2-3, the CDR3 gives the full variable domain: DVKVTQSSRYLVKRTGEKVFLECVQDMDHENMFWYRQDPGLGLRLIYFSYDVKMKEKGDIPEGYSVSREKKERFSLILESASTNQTSMYLCASASGGSTDTQYFGPGTRLTVL.

The V call is TRBV6-5, the J call TRBJ1-5, with a possible D match to TRBD1 (5 bases). Between the trimmed V and J ends, which lost 5 bases and 3 bases, there was a span of 14 bases. CDR1 and CDR2 (germline): MNHEY, SVGAGI. The CDR3 spans 15 residues. Here the CDR3 reads CASSPTGGNNQPQHF. The CDR3 region has the DNA TGTGCCAGCAGTCCGACGGGGGGGAACAATCAGCCCCAGCATTTT.

This sequence joins TRBV7-8 and TRBJ2-1, with 8 nucleotides matching TRBD1. The CDR3 is 15 amino acids. V was clipped by 4 bases and J by 2 bases; unmatched bases: 4. Germline V CDR1 and CDR2: SGHVS, FQNEAQ. The CDR3 bases are TGTGCCAGCAGCTACGGACAGGGCGCCTACAATGAGCAGTTCTTC. Its protein product is CASSYGQGAYNEQFF.

The chain carries TRBV12-3 or TRBV12-4 and TRBJ2-7, with D perhaps matching TRBD1 (6 bases). V lost 6 bases and J 2 bases, leaving 11 bases between the germline ends. This CDR3 contains 13 residues. Written as DNA, the CDR3 is TGTGCCAGCAGATACGGACAGACCTACGAGCAGTACTTC. This encodes CASRYGQTYEQYF.

The chain joins TRBV27 to TRBJ2-7; D gene uncertain. V gave up 0 bases and J gave up 3 bases, with 6 bases separating them. The CDR3 length is 13 residues. Germline V lookup: CDR1 MNHEY, CDR2 SMNVEV (reference sequence). The CDR3 nucleotides are TGTGCCAGCAGTTTATCCTCCTACTACGAGCAGTACTTC. This gives the protein CASSLSSYYEQYF.

The DNA of the CDR3 is TGTGCCTGGAGTGTACGCGGAGGCGGGGAGCCCCAGCATTTT. Translating gives CAWSVRGGGEPQHF. The chain joins TRBV30 to TRBJ1-5; the D is unclear. V was shortened by 0 bases and J by 8 bases, with 14 bases between the two germline ends. Germline CDR1 reads GTSNPN; CDR2 reads SVGIG (reference sequence). The CDR3 loop spans 14 amino acids.

This chain uses TRBV5-4 with TRBJ1-2; TRBD1 agrees at 10 bases. This CDR3 has 16 amino acids. The junction had 9 bases not matched to a gene; V was cut back by 0 bases and J by 7 bases. The germline V gene encodes CDR1 SGHNT and CDR2 YYREEE (reference sequence). CDR3 amino acids: CASSLDRWDRGSGYTF. The CDR3 DNA reads as TGTGCCAGCAGCTTGGATCGGTGGGACAGGGGAAGTGGCTACACCTTC. The whole variable domain, filled in from reference TRBV5-4 and TRBJ1-2, reads ETGVTQSPTHLIKTRGQQVTLRCSSQSGHNTVSWYQQALGQGPQFIFQYYREEENGRGNFPPRFSGLQFPNYSSELNVNALELDDSALYLCASSLDRWDRGSGYTFGSGTRLTVV.

CDR3 amino acids: CASSLAPPSGEQYF. Written as DNA, the CDR3 is TGTGCCAGCAGCTTGGCACCCCCCAGCGGCGAGCAGTACTTC. The V call is TRBV5-4, the J call TRBJ2-7; TRBD2 might be the D (5 bases). Germline CDR1 reads SGHNT; CDR2 reads YYREEE (reference sequence). V dropped 0 bases and J dropped 6 bases, with 13 bases sitting between them. The CDR3 is 14 residues long.

The chain links TRBV9 to TRBJ2-2; tentatively, D is TRBD2 (6 bases). CDR1 and CDR2 from the germline V gene are SGDLS and YYNGEE. The length of the CDR3 is 15 residues. V was cut by 2 bases and J by 5 bases, with 13 bases left in between. CDR3 DNA sequence: TGTGCCAGCAGCGTGTGGAGGGGTGGAACCGGGGAGCTGTTTTTT. It specifies CASSVWRGGTGELFF.

The V gene is TRBV6-2 or TRBV6-3, the J gene TRBJ1-5; D is possibly TRBD1 (5 bases). V lost 5 bases and J lost 6, with 14 bases in between. Germline lookup yields CDR1 MNHEY and CDR2 SVGEGT. The CDR3 is 14 amino acids. CDR3 protein: CASSPGGVSQPQHF. The DNA for the CDR3 is TGTGCCAGCAGTCCCGGGGGTGTAAGTCAGCCCCAGCATTTT.

The rearrangement links TRBV6-1 to TRBJ1-5, with a weak D call TRBD1 (5 bases). Deletions cut 0 bases from V and 7 bases from J, with 10 bases between. The V gene's germline CDR1 is MNHNS and CDR2 SASEGT. The CDR3 is 14 residues long. The chain's CDR3 is CASSEAGEDQPQHF. The CDR3 region has the DNA TGTGCCAGCAGTGAAGCGGGGGAGGACCAGCCCCAGCATTTT.

J is TRBJ1-2 and V is TRBV6-5, with 11 bases lining up with TRBD1. Trimming took 7 bases from V and 4 from J; bases not matched to a gene: 5. Germline V gene lookup returns CDR1 MNHEY and CDR2 SVGAGI. The CDR3 extends over 14 amino acids. CDR3 region: CASTRTGGSYGYTF. CDR3 coding DNA: TGTGCCAGCACACGGACAGGGGGCAGCTATGGCTACACCTTC.

This chain links TRBV7-9 with TRBJ1-1; possible D gene TRBD1, 6 bases. This CDR3 has 16 amino acids. V was pared by 5 bases and J by 0 bases, with 16 bases between. Germline assignment: CDR1 SEHNR and CDR2 FQNEAQ (reference sequence). The CDR3 DNA reads TGTGCCAGCAGCCCATCAGGGGACATCATGAACACTGAAGCTTTCTTT. It encodes CASSPSGDIMNTEAFF.

The V gene is TRBV5-1, the J gene TRBJ2-1; 12 bases align to TRBD2. Germline lookup yields CDR1 SGHRS and CDR2 YFSETQ. The CDR3 is 18 amino acids. Germline trimming cut 2 bases from V and 9 bases from J; bases unmatched to any gene: 15. The CDR3 region has the DNA TGCGCCAGCAGCTTACTATCGACTAGCGGGGGCCTACAGGCTGAGCAGTTCTTC. Protein: CASSLLSTSGGLQAEQFF.

V and J are TRBV4-1 and TRBJ1-2; D is possibly TRBD1 (5 bases). The CDR3 extends over 17 amino acids. The germline V gene has CDR1 MGHRA and CDR2 YSYEKL. The V and J ends lost 2 bases and 4 bases respectively, with 20 bases between them. The CDR3 is CASSQSWGPLRSYGYTF. The CDR3 DNA reads TGCGCCAGCAGCCAATCCTGGGGCCCCCTGCGGAGCTATGGCTACACCTTC.

V is TRBV5-1 and J is TRBJ1-3; the match to TRBD1 covers 9 bases. V was clipped by 5 bases and J by 3 bases; unmatched bases: 9. CDR3 length: 16 amino acids. CDR1 SGHRS and CDR2 YFSETQ come from the germline V gene. The CDR3 sequence is CASRSGQGSDGNTIYF. In DNA form, the CDR3 reads TGCGCCAGCAGATCGGGACAGGGTTCGGATGGAAACACCATATATTTT.

V usage is TRBV3-1 (or the pseudogene TRBV3-2) and J usage is TRBJ2-1, with 10 positions matching TRBD2. CDR1 is LGHDT and CDR2 is YNNKEL in the germline V gene (reference sequence). The CDR3 consists of 16 residues. V was pared by 0 bases and J by 10 bases, with 9 bases of the junction left unmatched. CDR3 amino acids: CASSQDGASGGREQFF. The CDR3 DNA is TGTGCCAGCAGCCAAGATGGGGCTAGCGGGGGCAGGGAGCAGTTCTTC.

The chain combines TRBV30 with TRBJ2-1; 7 bases are a match to TRBD1. V lost 5 bases to trimming and J lost 4 bases; unmatched junction nucleotides: 11. CDR3 length: 15 residues. Germline-derived CDR1 and CDR2 are GTSNPN and SVGIG (reference sequence). The CDR3 loop reads CAWVLETGEYNEQFF. DNA for the CDR3: TGTGCCTGGGTTCTGGAAACAGGGGAATACAATGAGCAGTTCTTC.

This clone showed up just a few times. This chain connects TRBV18 to TRBJ2-5; TRBD2 aligns across 9 bases. This CDR3 is 15 amino acids long. Looked up from germline, CDR1 is KGHSH and CDR2 is LQKENI. Unmatched junction bases numbered 5, after V lost 2 bases and J lost 4 bases. CDR3 amino acids: CASSPSLAGTETQYF. The CDR3 nucleotides are TGTGCCAGCTCACCAAGCCTAGCGGGGACAGAGACCCAGTACTTC.

The count of this clone is one. V is TRBV6-6 and J is TRBJ2-4; TRBD2 matches at 8 bases. Germline loops: CDR1 MNHNY, CDR2 SVGAGI (reference sequence). J gave up 3 bases and V 4 bases, and 5 bases lay outside the gene matches. There are 15 residues in the CDR3. For the CDR3, the DNA is TGTGCCAGCAGTTCGGGGGGGGGCGACAAAAACATTCAGTACTTC. Translating it yields CASSSGGGDKNIQYF.

The chain links TRBV18 to TRBJ1-2, with D tentatively TRBD1 (5 bases). Per the germline V gene, CDR1 is KGHSH and CDR2 is LQKENI. CDR3 length: 15 amino acids. The ends were cut back, 3 bases at V and 3 bases at J, with 14 bases in the middle. For the CDR3, the DNA is TGTGCCAGCTCACCCCGGGGGGGGGTAGACTATGGCTACACCTTC. This encodes CASSPRGGVDYGYTF.

The chain joins TRBV29-1 to TRBJ2-5; D perhaps matches TRBD1 (5 bases). The CDR3 contains 12 residues. Trimming removed 6 bases from V and 5 bases from J, with 13 bases in between. Germline values: CDR1 SQVTM, CDR2 ANQGSEA. The CDR3 bases are TGCAGCGTCTCGACAGACATGGAGACCCAGTACTTC. This gives the protein CSVSTDMETQYF.

The rearrangement links TRBV7-3 to TRBJ1-1; D is uncertain. CDR1 is SGHTA and CDR2 is FQGTGA in the germline V gene. The CDR3 spans 15 residues. Trimming cost V 5 bases and J 2 bases, with 15 bases left between them. This CDR3 reads CASSPSPNSNTEAFF. The CDR3 coding sequence is TGTGCCAGCAGCCCTTCACCCAACTCCAACACTGAAGCTTTCTTT.

This clone was counted a single time. The rearrangement joins TRBV5-1 to TRBJ1-1, with a possible D match to TRBD1 (5 bases). V lost 0 bases and J 8 bases, leaving 5 bases between the germline ends. Germline-derived CDR1 and CDR2 are SGHRS and YFSETQ. The length of the CDR3 is 11 residues. CDR3 residues: CASSLAGEAFF. CDR3 DNA: TGCGCCAGCAGCTTGGCAGGGGAAGCTTTCTTT.

CDR3 bases: TGTGCAAGTCGCTCGAGAGGGAGCAGGGGACAGACCCAGTACTTC. Amino acids: CASRSRGSRGQTQYF. The chain combines TRBV12-2 with TRBJ2-5; the D call of TRBD1 is as the table states it, not checked on the DNA. TRBV12-2 is described as a pseudogene. The length of the CDR3 is 15 residues.

The chain combines TRBV7-2 with TRBJ2-5; unclear D gene. With 5 bases removed from V and 1 base from J, the gap between germline ends came to 11 bases. Germline CDR1 is SGHTA and CDR2 is FQGNSA. The CDR3 has 14 residues. Here the CDR3 DNA reads TGTGCCAGCAGCCCTATGCGGAGCCAAGAGACCCAGTACTTC. Translation: CASSPMRSQETQYF.